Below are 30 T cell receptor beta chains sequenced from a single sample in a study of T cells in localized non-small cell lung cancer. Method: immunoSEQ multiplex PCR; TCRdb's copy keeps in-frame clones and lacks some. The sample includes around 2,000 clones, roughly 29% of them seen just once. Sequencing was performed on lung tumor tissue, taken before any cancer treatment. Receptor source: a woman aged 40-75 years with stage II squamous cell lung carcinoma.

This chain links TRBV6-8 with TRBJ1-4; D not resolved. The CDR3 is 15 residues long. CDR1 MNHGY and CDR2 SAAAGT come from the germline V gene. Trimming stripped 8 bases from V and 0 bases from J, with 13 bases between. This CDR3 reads CASAPGEATNEKLFF. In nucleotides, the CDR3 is TGTGCCAGCGCCCCCGGGGAAGCAACTAATGAAAAACTGTTTTTT.

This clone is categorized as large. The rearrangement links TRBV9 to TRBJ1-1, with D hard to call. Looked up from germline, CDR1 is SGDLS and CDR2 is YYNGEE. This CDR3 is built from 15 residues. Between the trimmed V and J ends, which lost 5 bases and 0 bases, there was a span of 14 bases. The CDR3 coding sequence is TGTGCCAGCAGGGTCAGAGGAGGAATGAACACTGAAGCTTTCTTT. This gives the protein CASRVRGGMNTEAFF.

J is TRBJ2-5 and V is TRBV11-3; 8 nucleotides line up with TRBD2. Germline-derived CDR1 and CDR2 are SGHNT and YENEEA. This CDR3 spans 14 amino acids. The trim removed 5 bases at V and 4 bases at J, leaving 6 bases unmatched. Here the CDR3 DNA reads TGTGCCAGCAGCCAGGACGGGGGGGGAGAGACCCAGTACTTC. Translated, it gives CASSQDGGGETQYF.

Here the CDR3 DNA reads TGTGCCAGCAGCCCCAGGACAGGGGAAGGGGGCAATGGCTACACCTTC. Protein: CASSPRTGEGGNGYTF. The genes are TRBV6-8 and TRBJ1-2, with 9 bases identical to TRBD1. The CDR3 is 16 residues long. Germline V lookup: CDR1 MNHGY, CDR2 SAAAGT. V was pared by 6 bases and J by 6 bases, with 14 bases of the junction left unmatched.

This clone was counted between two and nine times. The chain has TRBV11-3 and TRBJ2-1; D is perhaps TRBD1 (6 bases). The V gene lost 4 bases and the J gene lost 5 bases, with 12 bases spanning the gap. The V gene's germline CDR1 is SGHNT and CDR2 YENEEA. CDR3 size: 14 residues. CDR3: CASSSDSTNNEQFF. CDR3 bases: TGTGCCAGCAGCTCGGACAGCACCAACAATGAGCAGTTCTTC.

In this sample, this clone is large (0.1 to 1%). CDR3 residues: CASSLIPGATDTQYF. Here the CDR3 DNA reads TGTGCCAGCAGCTTAATTCCAGGGGCCACAGATACGCAGTATTTT. This chain joins TRBV11-3 and TRBJ2-3; D is perhaps TRBD1 (6 bases). V was pared by 2 bases and J by 2 bases, with 11 bases between. The germline V gene encodes CDR1 SGHNT and CDR2 YENEEA. This CDR3 has 15 residues.

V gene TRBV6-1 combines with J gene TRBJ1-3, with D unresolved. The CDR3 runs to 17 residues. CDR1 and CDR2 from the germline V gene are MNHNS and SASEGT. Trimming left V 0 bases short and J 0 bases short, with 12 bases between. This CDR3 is CASSEAHGGSSGNTIYF. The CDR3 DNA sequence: TGTGCCAGCAGTGAAGCGCATGGAGGGAGCTCTGGAAACACCATATATTTT.

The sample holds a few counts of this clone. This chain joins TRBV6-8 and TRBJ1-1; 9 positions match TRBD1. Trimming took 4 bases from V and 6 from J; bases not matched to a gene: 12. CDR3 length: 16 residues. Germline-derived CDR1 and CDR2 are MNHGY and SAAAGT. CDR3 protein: CASSFHVSGQGAEAFF. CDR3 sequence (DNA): TGTGCCAGCAGTTTTCACGTTTCGGGACAGGGCGCTGAAGCTTTCTTT.

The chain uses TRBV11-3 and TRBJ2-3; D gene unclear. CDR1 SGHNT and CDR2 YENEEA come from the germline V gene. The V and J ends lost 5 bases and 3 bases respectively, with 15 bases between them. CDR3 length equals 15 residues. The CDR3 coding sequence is TGTGCCAGCAGCCAAGGCTCGAGGTTAACAGATACGCAGTATTTT. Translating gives CASSQGSRLTDTQYF.

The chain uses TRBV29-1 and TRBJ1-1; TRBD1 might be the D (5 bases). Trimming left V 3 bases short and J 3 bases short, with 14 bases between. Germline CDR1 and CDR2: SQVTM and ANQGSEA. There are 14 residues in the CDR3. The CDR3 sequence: CSVDVQGRDTEAFF. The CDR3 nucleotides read TGCAGCGTTGATGTTCAGGGCAGGGACACTGAAGCTTTCTTT.

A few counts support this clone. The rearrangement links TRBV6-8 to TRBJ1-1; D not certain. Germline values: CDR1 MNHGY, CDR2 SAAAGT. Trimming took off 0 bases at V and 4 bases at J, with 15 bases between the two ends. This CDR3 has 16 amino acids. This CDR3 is CASSYSILLGTTEAFF. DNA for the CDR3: TGTGCCAGCAGTTACTCGATCTTACTGGGAACCACTGAAGCTTTCTTT.

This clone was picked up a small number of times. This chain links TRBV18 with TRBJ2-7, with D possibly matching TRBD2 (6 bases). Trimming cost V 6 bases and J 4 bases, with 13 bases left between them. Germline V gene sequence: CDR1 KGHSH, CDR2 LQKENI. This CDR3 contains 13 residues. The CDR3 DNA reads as TGTGCCAGCTCCCCCGGGGGAAGTTACGAGCAGTACTTC. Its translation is CASSPGGSYEQYF.

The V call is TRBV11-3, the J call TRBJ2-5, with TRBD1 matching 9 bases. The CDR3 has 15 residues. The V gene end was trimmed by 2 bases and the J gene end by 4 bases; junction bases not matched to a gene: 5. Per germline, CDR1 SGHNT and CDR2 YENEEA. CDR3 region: CASSLRLDRGETQYF. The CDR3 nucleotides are TGTGCCAGCAGCTTAAGGCTGGACAGGGGAGAGACCCAGTACTTC.

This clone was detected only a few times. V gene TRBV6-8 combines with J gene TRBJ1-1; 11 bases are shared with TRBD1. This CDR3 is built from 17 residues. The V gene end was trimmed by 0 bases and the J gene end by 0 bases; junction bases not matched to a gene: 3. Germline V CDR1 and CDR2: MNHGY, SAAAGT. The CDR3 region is CASSYSWDRGVNTEAFF. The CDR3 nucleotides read TGTGCCAGCAGTTACTCGTGGGACAGGGGGGTGAACACTGAAGCTTTCTTT.

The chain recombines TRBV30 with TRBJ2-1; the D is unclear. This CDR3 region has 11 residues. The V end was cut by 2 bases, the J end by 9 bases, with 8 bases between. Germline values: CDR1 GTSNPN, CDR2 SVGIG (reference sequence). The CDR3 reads CAWSPTGEQFF. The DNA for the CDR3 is TGTGCCTGGAGTCCGACGGGTGAGCAGTTCTTC.

The CDR3 region is CASSLVQNTDTQYF. The CDR3 DNA follows: TGTGCCAGCAGCTTGGTCCAAAACACAGATACGCAGTATTTT. This chain uses TRBV11-3 with TRBJ2-3; D is ambiguous. The germline V gene has CDR1 SGHNT and CDR2 YENEEA. The length of the CDR3 is 14 residues. Trimming removed 3 bases from V and 2 bases from J, with 9 bases in between.

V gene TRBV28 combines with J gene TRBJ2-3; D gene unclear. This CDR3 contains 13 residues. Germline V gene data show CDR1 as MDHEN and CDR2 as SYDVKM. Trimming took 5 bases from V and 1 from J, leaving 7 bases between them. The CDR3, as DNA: TGTGCCAGCAGTCCCCCCGGCACAGATACGCAGTATTTT. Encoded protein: CASSPPGTDTQYF.

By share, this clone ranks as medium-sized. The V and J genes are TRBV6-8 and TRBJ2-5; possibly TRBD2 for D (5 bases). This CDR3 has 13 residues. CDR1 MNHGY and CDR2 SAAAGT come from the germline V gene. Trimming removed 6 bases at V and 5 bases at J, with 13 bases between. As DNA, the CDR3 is TGTGCCAGCAGGACCCGACCGGGGGAGACCCAGTACTTC. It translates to CASRTRPGETQYF.

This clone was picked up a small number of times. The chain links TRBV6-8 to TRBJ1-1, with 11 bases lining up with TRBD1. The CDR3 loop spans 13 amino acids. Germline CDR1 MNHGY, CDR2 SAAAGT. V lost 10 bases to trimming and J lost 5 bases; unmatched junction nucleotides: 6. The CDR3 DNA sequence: TGTGCCACCGGGTGGGACAGGGGGACTGAAGCTTTCTTT. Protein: CATGWDRGTEAFF.

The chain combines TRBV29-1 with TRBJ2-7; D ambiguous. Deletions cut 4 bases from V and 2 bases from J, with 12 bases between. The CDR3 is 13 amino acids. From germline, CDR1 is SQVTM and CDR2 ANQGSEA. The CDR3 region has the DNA TGCAGCGTTGGAGAGAGTGTGGCCTACGAGCAGTACTTC. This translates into CSVGESVAYEQYF.

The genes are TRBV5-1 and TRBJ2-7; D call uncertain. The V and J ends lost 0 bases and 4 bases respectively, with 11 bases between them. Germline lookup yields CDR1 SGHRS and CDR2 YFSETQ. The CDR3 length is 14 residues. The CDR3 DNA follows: TGCGCCAGCAGCTTGGGACGGAGTCTTTACGAGCAGTACTTC. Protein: CASSLGRSLYEQYF.

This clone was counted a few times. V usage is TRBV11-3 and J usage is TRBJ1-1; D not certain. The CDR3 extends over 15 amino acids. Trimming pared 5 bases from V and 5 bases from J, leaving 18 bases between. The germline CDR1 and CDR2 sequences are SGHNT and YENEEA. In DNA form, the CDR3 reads TGTGCCAGCAGCAAAATAGGACGGCCCGGGACTGAAGCTTTCTTT. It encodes CASSKIGRPGTEAFF.

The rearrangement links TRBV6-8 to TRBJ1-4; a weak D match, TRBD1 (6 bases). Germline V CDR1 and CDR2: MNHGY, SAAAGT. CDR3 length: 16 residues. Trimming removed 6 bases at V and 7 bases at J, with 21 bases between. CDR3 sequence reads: CASSRLSGTSTEKLFF. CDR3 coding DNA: TGTGCCAGCAGCCGACTCTCCGGGACATCGACTGAAAAACTGTTTTTT.

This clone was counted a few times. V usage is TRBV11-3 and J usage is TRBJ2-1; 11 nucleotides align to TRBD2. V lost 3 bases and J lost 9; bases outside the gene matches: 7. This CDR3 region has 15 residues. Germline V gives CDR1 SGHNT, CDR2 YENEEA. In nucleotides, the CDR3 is TGTGCCAGCAGCTTCTTAGCGGGAGGGCCTAGTGAGCAGTTCTTC. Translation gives CASSFLAGGPSEQFF.

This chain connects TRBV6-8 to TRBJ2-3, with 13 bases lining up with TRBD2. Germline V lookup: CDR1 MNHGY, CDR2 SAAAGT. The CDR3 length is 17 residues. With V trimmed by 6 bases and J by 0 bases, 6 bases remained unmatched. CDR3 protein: CASRAPLAGGSTDTQYF. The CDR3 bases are TGTGCCAGCAGAGCCCCACTAGCGGGAGGGAGCACAGATACGCAGTATTTT.

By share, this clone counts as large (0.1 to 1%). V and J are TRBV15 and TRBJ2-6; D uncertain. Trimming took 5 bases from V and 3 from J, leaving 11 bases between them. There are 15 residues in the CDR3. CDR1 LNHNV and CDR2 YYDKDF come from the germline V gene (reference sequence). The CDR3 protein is CATSYRSRGANVLTF. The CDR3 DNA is TGTGCCACCAGCTACCGGAGTCGTGGGGCCAACGTCCTGACTTTC.

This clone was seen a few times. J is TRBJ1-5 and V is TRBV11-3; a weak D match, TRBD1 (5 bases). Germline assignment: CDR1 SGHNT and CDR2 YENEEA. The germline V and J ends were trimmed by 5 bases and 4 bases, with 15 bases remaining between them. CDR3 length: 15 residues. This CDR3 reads CASSLTTGGNQPQHF. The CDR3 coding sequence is TGTGCCAGCAGCCTAACGACCGGGGGTAATCAGCCCCAGCATTTT. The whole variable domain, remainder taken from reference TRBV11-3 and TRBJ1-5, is EAGVVQSPRYKIIEKKQPVAFWCNPISGHNTLYWYLQNLGQGPELLIRYENEEAVDDSQLPKDRFSAERLKGVDSTLKIQPAELGDSAVYLCASSLTTGGNQPQHFGDGTRLSIL.

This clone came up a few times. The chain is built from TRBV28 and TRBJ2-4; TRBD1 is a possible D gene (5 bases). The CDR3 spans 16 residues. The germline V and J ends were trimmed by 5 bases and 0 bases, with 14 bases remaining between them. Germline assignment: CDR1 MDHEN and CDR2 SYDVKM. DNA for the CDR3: TGTGCCAGCAGTCGCACAGGAGCGCTAGCCAAAAACATTCAGTACTTC. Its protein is CASSRTGALAKNIQYF.

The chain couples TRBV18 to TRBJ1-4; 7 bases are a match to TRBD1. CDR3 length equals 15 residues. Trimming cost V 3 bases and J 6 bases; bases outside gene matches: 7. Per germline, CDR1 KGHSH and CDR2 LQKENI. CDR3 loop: CASSPPGGGYEKLFF. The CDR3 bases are TGTGCCAGCTCACCCCCGGGAGGGGGCTATGAAAAACTGTTTTTT.

The CDR3 nucleotides read TGCGCCAGCAGCCAACTAGCGGGAGGAGGCACAGATACGCAGTATTTT. Translated, it gives CASSQLAGGGTDTQYF. V usage is TRBV4-1 and J usage is TRBJ2-3, with 11 nucleotides matching TRBD2. V shed 2 bases, J shed 1 base, and the junction held 2 bases outside the gene matches. From germline, CDR1 is MGHRA and CDR2 YSYEKL. This CDR3 has 16 residues.